This T cell receptor (beta chain) was profiled in a study of OX40 agonist ivuxolimab in advanced cancers. Across the study: Three patients showed partial responses: one hepatocellular carcinoma and two cutaneous melanoma cases. Overall study results and limits: CD4+ T cells averaged fewer expanded clones than CD8+ T cells. At 0.1 to 3.0 mg/kg and by week 6, CD4+ and CD8+ T cells in the blood had expanded clonally.

This clone was counted between two and nine times. Its antigen is undetermined. V lost 3 bases, J lost 0 bases, and 14 bases lay in between. Germline values: CDR1 GTSNPN, CDR2 SVGIG (reference sequence). The CDR3 runs to 15 residues. Repertoires were generated with immunoSEQ multiplex PCR, while TCRdb's copy carries only in-frame clones and drops some. The sample shows 66,000 or so clones, roughly 90% of them seen only once. This sequence was found in an adult with an advanced solid tumor such as melanoma, head and neck, liver or kidney cancer. The specimen was CD4+ or CD8+ T cells sorted from blood, collected in a trial of the OX40 agonist ivuxolimab. The chain recombines TRBV30 with TRBJ1-1; tentatively, D is TRBD1 (6 bases). The CDR3 sequence is CAWRRGDIMNTEAFF. The DNA for the CDR3 is TGTGCCTGGAGGCGAGGGGACATCATGAACACTGAAGCTTTCTTT.